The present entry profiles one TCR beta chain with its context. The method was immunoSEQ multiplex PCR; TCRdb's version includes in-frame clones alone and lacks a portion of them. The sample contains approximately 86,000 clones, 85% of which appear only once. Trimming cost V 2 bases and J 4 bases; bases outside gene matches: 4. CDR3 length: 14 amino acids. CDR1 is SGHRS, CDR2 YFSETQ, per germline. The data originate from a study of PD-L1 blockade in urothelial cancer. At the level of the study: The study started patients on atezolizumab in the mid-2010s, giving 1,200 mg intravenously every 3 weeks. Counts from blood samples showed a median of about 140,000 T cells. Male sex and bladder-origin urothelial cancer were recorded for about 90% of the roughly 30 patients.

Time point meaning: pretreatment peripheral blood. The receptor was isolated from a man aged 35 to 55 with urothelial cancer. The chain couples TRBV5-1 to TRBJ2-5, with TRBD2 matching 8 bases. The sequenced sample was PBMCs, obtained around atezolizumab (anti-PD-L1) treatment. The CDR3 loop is CASSFTRGGETQYF. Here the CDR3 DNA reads TGCGCCAGCAGCTTCACACGGGGGGGAGAGACCCAGTACTTC.